Sequencing of this T cell receptor (beta chain) was carried out in a study of identical twins. Study-wide results and limits: Within cord blood, abundant beta clonotypes carried fewer insertions, but memory repertoires showed no such trend.

This CDR3 comprises 14 residues. V dropped 5 bases and J dropped 5 bases, with 18 bases sitting between them. CDR1 is DFQATT, CDR2 SNEGSKA, per germline (reference sequence). TCRdb re-called the 5' RACE reads with MiXCR, one entry per CDR3 protein. Among approximately 670,000 distinct CDR3 sequences, 6% to 6.5% were seen once, and the ten largest hold 1.5% to 2%. This clonotype was counted ten times or more. The antigen remains undetermined. This chain joins TRBV20-1 and TRBJ2-5; weak D call: TRBD2 (6 bases). Specimen: naive T cells sorted from blood. The receptor's source is a man between 18 and 29 years old in good health. The CDR3 reads CSAESRRAWETQYF. CDR3 DNA: TGCAGTGCTGAAAGTCGGAGGGCCTGGGAGACCCAGTACTTC.